These T cell receptor beta chains were read from a single sample in a study of T cells in localized non-small cell lung cancer. Produced via immunoSEQ multiplex PCR; TCRdb's table is partial and in-frame only. This table holds about 3,200 clones, about 28% found once. Sequenced material: lung tumor tissue, taken before any cancer treatment. These receptors were obtained from a man aged 35-75 years with stage I lung adenocarcinoma. CDR3s include the opening cysteine and the closing phenylalanine or tryptophan. The D gene is left open where the match is weak. Size is omitted from some rows. Given values are once, few, many or a class for expanded clones.

CASSIGNSYEQYF | TGTGCCAGTAGTATAGGGAACTCCTACGAGCAGTACTTC | - | TRBJ2-7 | - | TRBV19
CSVGGQGIGELFF | TGCAGCGTGGGGGGACAGGGGATCGGGGAGCTGTTTTTT | few | TRBJ2-2 | TRBD1 | TRBV29-1
CASSAEANEQFF | TGTGCCAGCAGCGCCGAGGCCAATGAGCAGTTCTTC | - | TRBJ2-1 | - | TRBV9
CASSSGKNTEAFF | TGTGCCAGTAGTTCAGGGAAGAACACTGAAGCTTTCTTT | - | TRBJ1-1 | - | TRBV19
CASRSSGGNTGELFF | TGCGCCAGCAGGTCTAGCGGGGGGAACACCGGGGAGCTGTTTTTT | - | TRBJ2-2 | TRBD2 | TRBV5-1
CSVAVSSQGAGYTF | TGCAGCGTTGCGGTGTCCAGCCAGGGGGCTGGCTACACCTTC | few | TRBJ1-2 | TRBD1 | TRBV29-1
CASSQGTVNTEAFF | TGCGCCAGCAGCCAAGGGACGGTGAACACTGAAGCTTTCTTT | - | TRBJ1-1 | - | TRBV4-1
CASSQTNADTQYF | TGTGCCAGCTCACAAACGAACGCAGATACGCAGTATTTT | - | TRBJ2-3 | - | TRBV18
CASSLGGGVDSETQYF | TGTGCCAGCAGCCTTGGTGGGGGGGTCGACTCAGAGACCCAGTACTTC | - | TRBJ2-5 | TRBD2 | TRBV11-3
CASSEFHGSTEAFF | TGTGCCAGCAGTGAGTTCCATGGAAGCACTGAAGCTTTCTTT | few | TRBJ1-1 | - | TRBV2
CASSATSGGAQDTQYF | TGTGCCAGCAGCGCCACTAGCGGGGGGGCACAAGATACGCAGTATTTT | - | TRBJ2-3 | TRBD2 | TRBV9
CATRISANLPTDTQYF | TGTGCCACCAGAATCAGTGCGAATCTACCCACAGATACGCAGTATTTT | few | TRBJ2-3 | - | TRBV27
CSGAGTAKETQYF | TGCAGCGGGGCCGGGACAGCAAAAGAGACCCAGTACTTC | few | TRBJ2-5 | TRBD1 | TRBV29-1
CASSVEYPGGYGYTF | TGTGCCAGCAGCGTAGAGTATCCAGGGGGCTATGGCTACACCTTC | - | TRBJ1-2 | TRBD1 | TRBV9
CASSRTTNTEAFF | TGTGCCAGCAGCCGGACAACGAACACTGAAGCTTTCTTT | - | TRBJ1-1 | - | TRBV6-8
CASSVLNAGRTEAFF | TGTGCCAGCAGTGTGCTTAATGCGGGGCGCACTGAAGCTTTCTTT | - | TRBJ1-1 | - | TRBV9
CATSSLATSGNTIYF | TGTGCCACCAGCAGCCTCGCCACCTCTGGAAACACCATATATTTT | - | TRBJ1-3 | - | TRBV15
CASSKHGPNTEAFF | TGTGCCAGCAGCAAACACGGACCGAACACTGAAGCTTTCTTT | - | TRBJ1-1 | - | TRBV28
CASSWTDSNYGYTF | TGTGCCAGCAGTTGGACAGATTCTAACTATGGCTACACCTTC | few | TRBJ1-2 | - | TRBV11-3
CSIGQGATNYGYTF | TGCAGTATTGGACAGGGGGCGACGAACTATGGCTACACCTTC | once | TRBJ1-2 | TRBD1 | TRBV29-1
CASSPGTLNTEAFF | TGCGCCAGCAGTCCCGGGACATTGAACACTGAAGCTTTCTTT | - | TRBJ1-1 | - | TRBV10-1
CASRPEDNSGNTIYF | TGTGCCAGCCGGCCTGAGGATAACTCTGGAAACACCATATATTTT | - | TRBJ1-3 | - | TRBV28
CASSLEVDRDISETQYF | TGTGCCAGCAGCTTAGAGGTGGACAGGGATATTTCAGAGACCCAGTACTTC | medium-sized | TRBJ2-5 | TRBD1 | TRBV11-3
CASSFSRQFNSPLHF | TGTGCCAGCAGTTTTTCCCGCCAGTTTAATTCACCCCTCCACTTT | few | TRBJ1-6 | - | TRBV28
CASSFSGTSNEQFF | TGTGCCAGCAGCTTCTCCGGGACCAGTAATGAGCAGTTCTTC | few | TRBJ2-1 | - | TRBV11-3
CASSLAQGLRDYEQYF | TGCGCCAGCAGTTTGGCTCAGGGACTCCGTGATTACGAGCAGTACTTC | once | TRBJ2-7 | - | TRBV5-1
CASSIGQGLRSPLHF | TGTGCCAGTAGTATAGGACAGGGGTTGAGGTCACCCCTCCACTTT | - | TRBJ1-6 | TRBD1 | TRBV19
CAWSPLGAVSNQPQHF | TGTGCCTGGAGCCCACTGGGAGCGGTTAGCAATCAGCCCCAGCATTTT | - | TRBJ1-5 | - | TRBV30
CASSPSGPGNTIYF | TGTGCCAGCAGTCCCTCGGGACCTGGAAACACCATATATTTT | few | TRBJ1-3 | - | TRBV11-3
CASSSPGGLNYGYTF | TGTGCCAGCAGCTCCCCCGGAGGTCTTAACTATGGCTACACCTTC | few | TRBJ1-2 | - | TRBV11-3
CASSPRQGTNTEAFF | TGTGCCAGCTCACCCCGACAGGGTACGAACACTGAAGCTTTCTTT | - | TRBJ1-1 | TRBD1 | TRBV18
CASRASDANTGELFF | TGTGCCAGCAGAGCTTCGGACGCGAACACCGGGGAGCTGTTTTTT | - | TRBJ2-2 | - | TRBV9
CASTQGYSPLHF | TGTGCCAGCACACAGGGATATTCACCCCTCCACTTT | medium-sized | TRBJ1-6 | - | TRBV6-8
CASSLRRGGRREQFF | TGTGCCAGCAGCTTGCGGCGGGGGGGCCGAAGGGAGCAGTTCTTC | medium-sized | TRBJ2-1 | TRBD2 | TRBV11-3
CASSITDTTEAFF | TGTGCCAGTAGTATTACCGATACCACTGAAGCTTTCTTT | - | TRBJ1-1 | - | TRBV19
CAWSPQEKLFF | TGTGCCTGGAGTCCTCAGGAAAAACTGTTTTTT | - | TRBJ1-4 | - | TRBV30